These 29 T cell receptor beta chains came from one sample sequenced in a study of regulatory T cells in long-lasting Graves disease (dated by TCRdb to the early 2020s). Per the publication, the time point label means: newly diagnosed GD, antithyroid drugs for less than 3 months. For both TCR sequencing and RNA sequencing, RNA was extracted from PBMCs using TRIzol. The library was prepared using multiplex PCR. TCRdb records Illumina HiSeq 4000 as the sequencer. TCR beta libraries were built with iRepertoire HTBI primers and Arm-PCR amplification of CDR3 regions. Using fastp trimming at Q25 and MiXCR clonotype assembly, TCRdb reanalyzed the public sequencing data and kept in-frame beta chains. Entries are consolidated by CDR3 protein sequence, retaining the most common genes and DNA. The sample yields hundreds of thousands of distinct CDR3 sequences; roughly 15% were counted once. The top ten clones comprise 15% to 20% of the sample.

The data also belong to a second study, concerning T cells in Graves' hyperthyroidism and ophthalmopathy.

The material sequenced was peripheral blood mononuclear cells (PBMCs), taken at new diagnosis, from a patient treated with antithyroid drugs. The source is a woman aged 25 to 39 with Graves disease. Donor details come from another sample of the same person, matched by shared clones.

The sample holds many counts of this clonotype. CDR3 protein: CASSLGRAEDQPQHF. CDR3 DNA: TGTGCCAGCAGTTTGGGCAGGGCCGAGGATCAGCCCCAGCATTTT. The rearrangement joins TRBV27 to TRBJ1-5; D might be TRBD1 (5 bases). Trimming pared 3 bases from V and 5 bases from J, leaving 14 bases between. Germline CDR1 reads MNHEY; CDR2 reads SMNVEV (reference sequence). CDR3 length: 15 residues.

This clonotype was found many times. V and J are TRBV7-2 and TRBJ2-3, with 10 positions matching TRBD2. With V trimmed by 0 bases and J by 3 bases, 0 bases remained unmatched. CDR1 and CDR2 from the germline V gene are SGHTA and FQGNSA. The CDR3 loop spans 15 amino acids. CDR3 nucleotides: TGTGCCAGCAGCTTAGCTAGCGGGAGGACAGATACGCAGTATTTT. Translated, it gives CASSLASGRTDTQYF.

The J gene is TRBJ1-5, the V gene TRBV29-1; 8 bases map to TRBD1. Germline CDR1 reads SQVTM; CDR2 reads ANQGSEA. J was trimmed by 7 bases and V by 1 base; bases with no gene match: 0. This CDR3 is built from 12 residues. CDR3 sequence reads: CSVEGQGQPQHF. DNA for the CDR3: TGCAGCGTTGAAGGACAGGGGCAGCCCCAGCATTTT.

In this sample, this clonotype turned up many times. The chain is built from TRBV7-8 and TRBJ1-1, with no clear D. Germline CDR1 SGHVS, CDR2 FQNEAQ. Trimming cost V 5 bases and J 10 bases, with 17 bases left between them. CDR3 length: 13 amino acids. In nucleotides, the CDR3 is TGTGCCAGCAGCCTCGAGTTAGTTCAAGGAGCTTTCTTT. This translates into CASSLELVQGAFF.

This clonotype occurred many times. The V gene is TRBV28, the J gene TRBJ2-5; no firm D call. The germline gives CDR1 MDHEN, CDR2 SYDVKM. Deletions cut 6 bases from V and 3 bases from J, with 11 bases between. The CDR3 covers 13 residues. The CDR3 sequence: CASRAHTEETQYF. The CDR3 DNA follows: TGTGCCAGCAGGGCTCATACCGAAGAGACCCAGTACTTC. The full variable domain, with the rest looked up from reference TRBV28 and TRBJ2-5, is DVKVTQSSRYLVKRTGEKVFLECVQDMDHENMFWYRQDPGLGLRLIYFSYDVKMKEKGDIPEGYSVSREKKERFSLILESASTNQTSMYLCASRAHTEETQYFGPGTRLLVL.

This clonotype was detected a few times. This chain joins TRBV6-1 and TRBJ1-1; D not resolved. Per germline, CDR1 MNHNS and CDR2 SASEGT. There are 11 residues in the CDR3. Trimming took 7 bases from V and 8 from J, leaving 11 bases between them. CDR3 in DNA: TGTGCCAGCACCTATAAGTCGGAAGCTTTCTTT. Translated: CASTYKSEAFF.

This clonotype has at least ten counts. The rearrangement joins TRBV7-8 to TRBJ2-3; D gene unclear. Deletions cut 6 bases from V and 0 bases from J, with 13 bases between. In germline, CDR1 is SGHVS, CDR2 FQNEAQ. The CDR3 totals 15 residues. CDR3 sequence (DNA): TGTGCCAGCAGTCAGCTGTCATCTAGCACAGATACGCAGTATTTT. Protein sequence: CASSQLSSSTDTQYF.

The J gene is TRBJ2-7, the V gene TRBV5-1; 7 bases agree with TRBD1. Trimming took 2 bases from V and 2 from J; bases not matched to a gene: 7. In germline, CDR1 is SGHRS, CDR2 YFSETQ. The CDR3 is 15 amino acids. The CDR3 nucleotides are TGCGCCAGCAGCTTCACAGGGGTCCCCGCCTACGAGCAGTACTTC. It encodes CASSFTGVPAYEQYF.

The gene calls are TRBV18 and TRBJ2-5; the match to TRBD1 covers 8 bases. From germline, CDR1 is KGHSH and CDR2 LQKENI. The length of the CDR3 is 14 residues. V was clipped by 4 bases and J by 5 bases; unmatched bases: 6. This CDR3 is CASSQGQVSETQYF. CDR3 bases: TGTGCCAGCTCACAGGGACAGGTTTCCGAGACCCAGTACTTC.

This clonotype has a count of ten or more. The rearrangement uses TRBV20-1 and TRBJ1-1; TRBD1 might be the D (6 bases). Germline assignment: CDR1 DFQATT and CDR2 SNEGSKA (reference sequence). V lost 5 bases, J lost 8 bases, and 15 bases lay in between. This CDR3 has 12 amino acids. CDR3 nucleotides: TGCAGTGCTCAAGGGGGGGGCCTCGAAGCTTTCTTT. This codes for CSAQGGGLEAFF.

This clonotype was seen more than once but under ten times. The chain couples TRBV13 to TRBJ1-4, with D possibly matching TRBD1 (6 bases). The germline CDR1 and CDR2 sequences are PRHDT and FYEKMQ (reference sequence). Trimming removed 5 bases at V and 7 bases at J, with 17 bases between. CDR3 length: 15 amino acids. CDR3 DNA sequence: TGTGCCAGCAGCGCCAGACAGAGGGGGGCTGAAAAACTGTTTTTT. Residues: CASSARQRGAEKLFF.

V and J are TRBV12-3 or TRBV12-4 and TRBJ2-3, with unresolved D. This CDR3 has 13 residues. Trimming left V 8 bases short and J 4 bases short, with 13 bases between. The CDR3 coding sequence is TGTGCCAGCCTGGCAGAAAGTGCAGATACGCAGTATTTT. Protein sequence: CASLAESADTQYF.

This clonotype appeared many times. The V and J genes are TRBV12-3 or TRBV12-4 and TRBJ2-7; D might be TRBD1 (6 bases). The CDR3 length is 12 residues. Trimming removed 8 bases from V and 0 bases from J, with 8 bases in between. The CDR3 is CASRDNSYEQYF. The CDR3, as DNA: TGTGCCAGCCGGGACAACTCCTACGAGCAGTACTTC.

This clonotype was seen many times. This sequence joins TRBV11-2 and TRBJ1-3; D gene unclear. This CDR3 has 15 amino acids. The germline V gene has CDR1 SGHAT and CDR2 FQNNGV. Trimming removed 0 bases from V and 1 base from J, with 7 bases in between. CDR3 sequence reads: CASSLDATSGNTIYF. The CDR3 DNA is TGTGCCAGCAGCTTAGATGCGACTTCTGGAAACACCATATATTTT.

The CDR3 sequence: CASSPQEDSPLHF. CDR3 coding DNA: TGTGCCAGCTCACCCCAGGAGGATTCACCCCTCCACTTT. The J gene is TRBJ1-6, the V gene TRBV18; D gene unclear. The length of the CDR3 is 13 residues. The ends were cut back, 3 bases at V and 8 bases at J, with 8 bases in the middle. Germline V gives CDR1 KGHSH, CDR2 LQKENI.

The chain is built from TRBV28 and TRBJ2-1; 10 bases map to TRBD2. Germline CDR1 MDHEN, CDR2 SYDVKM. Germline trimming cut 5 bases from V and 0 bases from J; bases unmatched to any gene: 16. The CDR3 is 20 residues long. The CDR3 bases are TGTGCCAGCAGTCCTAGCGGGAGAACTGTGTGGGGTGGCTCCTACAATGAGCAGTTCTTC. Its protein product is CASSPSGRTVWGGSYNEQFF. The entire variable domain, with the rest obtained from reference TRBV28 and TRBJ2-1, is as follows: DVKVTQSSRYLVKRTGEKVFLECVQDMDHENMFWYRQDPGLGLRLIYFSYDVKMKEKGDIPEGYSVSREKKERFSLILESASTNQTSMYLCASSPSGRTVWGGSYNEQFFGPGTRLTVL.

The CDR3 reads CASSERGGADTQYF. The CDR3 bases are TGTGCCAGCAGTGAGAGAGGGGGTGCAGATACGCAGTATTTT. The gene calls are TRBV6-1 and TRBJ2-3; D possibly corresponds to TRBD1 (6 bases). Trimming took 3 bases from V and 4 from J, leaving 11 bases between them. The CDR3 loop spans 14 amino acids. In germline, CDR1 is MNHNS, CDR2 SASEGT.

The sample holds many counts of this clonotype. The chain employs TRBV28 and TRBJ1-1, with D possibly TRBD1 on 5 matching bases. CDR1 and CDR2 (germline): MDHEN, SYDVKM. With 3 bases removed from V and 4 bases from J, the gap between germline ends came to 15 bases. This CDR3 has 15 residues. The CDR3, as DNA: TGTGCCAGCAGTTTTGAGGGGCGCATTGGCACTGAAGCTTTCTTT. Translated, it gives CASSFEGRIGTEAFF.

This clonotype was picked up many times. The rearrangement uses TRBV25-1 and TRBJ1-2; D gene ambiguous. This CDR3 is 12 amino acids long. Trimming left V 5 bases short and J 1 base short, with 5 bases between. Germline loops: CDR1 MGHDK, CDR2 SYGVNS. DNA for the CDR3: TGTGCCAGCAGTTTCATTAACTATGGCTACACCTTC. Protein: CASSFINYGYTF.

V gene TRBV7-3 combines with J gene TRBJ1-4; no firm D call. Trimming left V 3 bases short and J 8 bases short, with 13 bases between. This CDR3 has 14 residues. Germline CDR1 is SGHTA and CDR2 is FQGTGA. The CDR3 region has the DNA TGTGCCAGCAGCTTCCAGCCTCGAATGGAAAAACTGTTTTTT. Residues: CASSFQPRMEKLFF.

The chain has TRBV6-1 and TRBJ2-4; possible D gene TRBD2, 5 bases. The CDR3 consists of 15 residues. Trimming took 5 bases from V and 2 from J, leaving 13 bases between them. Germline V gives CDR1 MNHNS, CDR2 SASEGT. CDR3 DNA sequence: TGTGCCAGCAGTCATAATAGGGAGACCAAAAACATTCAGTACTTC. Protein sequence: CASSHNRETKNIQYF.

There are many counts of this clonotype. The CDR3 nucleotides read TGTGCCAGCAGATCATCCGGGACCCAAAATCAGCCCCAGCATTTT. As protein: CASRSSGTQNQPQHF. The chain carries TRBV2 and TRBJ1-5; D might be TRBD1 (5 bases). Germline CDR1 SNHLY, CDR2 FYNNEI. There are 15 residues in the CDR3. Trimming cost V 6 bases and J 4 bases, with 16 bases left between them.

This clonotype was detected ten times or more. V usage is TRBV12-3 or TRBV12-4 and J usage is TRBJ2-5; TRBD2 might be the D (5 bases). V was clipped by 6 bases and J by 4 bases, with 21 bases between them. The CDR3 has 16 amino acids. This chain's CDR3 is CASRPERGITLETQYF. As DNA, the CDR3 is TGTGCCAGCAGGCCAGAACGGGGTATTACCTTAGAGACCCAGTACTTC.

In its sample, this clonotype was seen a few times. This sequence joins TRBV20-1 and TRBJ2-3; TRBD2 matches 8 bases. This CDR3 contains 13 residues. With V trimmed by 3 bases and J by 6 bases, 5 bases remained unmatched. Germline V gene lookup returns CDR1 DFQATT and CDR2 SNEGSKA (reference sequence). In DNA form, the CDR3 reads TGCAGTGCTAGGAGGCGGGGGGTGGATACGCAGTATTTT. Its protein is CSARRRGVDTQYF.

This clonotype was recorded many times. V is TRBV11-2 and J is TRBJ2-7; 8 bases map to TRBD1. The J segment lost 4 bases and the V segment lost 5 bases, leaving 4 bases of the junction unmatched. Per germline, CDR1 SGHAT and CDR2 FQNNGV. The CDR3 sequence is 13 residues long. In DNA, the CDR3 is TGTGCCAGCAGCCCCCGGACAGGGTACGAGCAGTACTTC. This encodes CASSPRTGYEQYF.

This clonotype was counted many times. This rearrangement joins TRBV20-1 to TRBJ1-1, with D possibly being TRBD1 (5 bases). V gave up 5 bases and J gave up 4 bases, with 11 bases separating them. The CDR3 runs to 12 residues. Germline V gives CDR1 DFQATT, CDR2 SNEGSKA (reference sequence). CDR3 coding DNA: TGCAGTGCTGAAGGGGTGCGCACTGAAGCTTTCTTT. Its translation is CSAEGVRTEAFF.

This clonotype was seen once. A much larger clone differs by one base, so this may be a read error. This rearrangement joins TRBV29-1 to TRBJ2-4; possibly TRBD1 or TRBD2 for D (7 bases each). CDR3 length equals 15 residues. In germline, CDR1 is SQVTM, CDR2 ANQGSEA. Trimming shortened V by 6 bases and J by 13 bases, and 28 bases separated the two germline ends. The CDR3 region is CSVQGQGGGYNEQYF. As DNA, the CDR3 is TGCAGCGTCCAAGGTCAGGGGGGGGGCTACAATGAGCAGTACTTC.

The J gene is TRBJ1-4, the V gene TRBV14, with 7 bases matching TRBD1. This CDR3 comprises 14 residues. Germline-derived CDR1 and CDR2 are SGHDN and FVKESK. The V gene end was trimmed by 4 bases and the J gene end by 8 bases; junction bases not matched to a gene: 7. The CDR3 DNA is TGTGCCAGCAGCCCGAGACAGGGACCCGAAAAACTGTTTTTT. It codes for CASSPRQGPEKLFF.

CDR3 DNA: TGTGCCAGCAGCTTAAACTCAGCGGGAGTGGGGACCCAGTACTTC. Encoded protein: CASSLNSAGVGTQYF. V usage is TRBV7-6 and J usage is TRBJ2-5; 8 positions match TRBD2. The CDR3 covers 15 residues. The J segment lost 7 bases and the V segment lost 2 bases, leaving 9 bases of the junction unmatched. The germline V gene encodes CDR1 SGHVS and CDR2 FNYEAQ. Based on the CDR3 plus reference TRBV7-6 and TRBJ2-5, the full variable domain is GAGVSQSPRYKVTKRGQDVALRCDPISGHVSLYWYRQALGQGPEFLTYFNYEAQQDKSGLPNDRFSAERPEGSISTLTIQRTEQRDSAMYRCASSLNSAGVGTQYFGPGTRLLVL.